This is a list of T cell receptor beta chains from one sample in a study of T cell repertoires in cytomegalovirus infection. TCRdb independently ran MiXCR on the reads; one entry per CDR3 protein. In the table there are some 920,000 distinct CDR3 sequences, roughly 30% of which are singletons. Antigen specificity for these receptors is unknown. Sample: cultured CD8+ T cells from PBMCs, taken from culture after CMV antigen stimulation. The receptors derive from a human donor in good health (CMV status not recorded). Some clones in this sample may be carry-over from other donors' samples. The CDR3 runs from the conserved cysteine through the conserved F or W. The D gene is left open where the match is weak. For some rows the clone size is stated as once, few or many, or as a class when expanded; others skip it.

d_call j_call clone_size v_call cdr3_aa cdr3_nt
NA TRBJ2-5 NA TRBV6-2/TRBV6-3 CASSYSWYQETQYF TGTGCCAGCAGTTACTCGTGGTACCAAGAGACCCAGTACTTC
NA TRBJ2-7 NA TRBV7-9 CASSAGIYEQYF TGTGCCAGCAGCGCCGGGATCTACGAGCAGTACTTC
NA TRBJ1-4 NA TRBV12-3/TRBV12-4 CASSLGQKLFF TGTGCCAGCAGTTTAGGTCAAAAACTGTTTTTT
NA TRBJ1-1 NA TRBV2 CARLVRGNTEAFF TGTGCCAGGCTAGTCCGGGGGAACACTGAAGCTTTCTTT
TRBD2 TRBJ2-1 few TRBV20-1 CSASWLAGAYNEQFF TGCAGTGCTAGTTGGCTAGCGGGGGCCTACAATGAGCAGTTCTTC
NA TRBJ2-7 NA TRBV13 CASSLGGSGDYEQYF TGTGCCAGCAGCTTAGGTGGTAGCGGAGATTACGAGCAGTACTTC
NA TRBJ1-5 few TRBV6-2/TRBV6-3 CASSYDYPVGNQPQHF TGTGCCAGCAGTTACGATTACCCGGTCGGCAATCAGCCCCAGCATTTT
NA TRBJ2-3 NA TRBV7-8 CASTSLETKKDTQYF TGTGCCAGCACCTCCCTGGAGACCAAAAAAGATACGCAGTATTTT
NA TRBJ2-7 few TRBV12-3/TRBV12-4 CASSLRTNYEQYF TGTGCCAGCAGTTTGAGGACCAACTACGAGCAGTACTTC
NA TRBJ1-2 many TRBV9 CASSGTDIYGYTF TGTGCCAGCAGCGGAACAGATATCTATGGCTACACCTTC
NA TRBJ1-2 many TRBV28 CASYDRTTNYGYTF TGTGCCAGCTATGATCGAACGACTAACTATGGCTACACCTTC
TRBD2 TRBJ2-3 few TRBV6-2/TRBV6-3 CASRKLADQHHTQYF TGTGCCAGCAGGAAACTAGCGGACCAGCATCATACGCAGTATTTT
NA TRBJ1-1 few TRBV12-3/TRBV12-4 CASSLALGTTEAFF TGTGCCAGCAGTTTAGCGCTTGGGACAACTGAAGCTTTCTTT
TRBD2 TRBJ2-1 few TRBV4-2 CASSQERGGGHEQFF TGTGCCAGCAGCCAAGAGCGCGGGGGGGGACATGAGCAGTTCTTC
NA TRBJ1-4 NA TRBV7-2 CASSLNEATNEKLFF TGTGCCAGCAGCTTGAATGAGGCAACTAATGAAAAACTGTTTTTT
NA TRBJ1-4 few TRBV7-9 CASSYASTDEKLFF TGTGCCAGCAGCTATGCCAGCACTGATGAAAAACTGTTTTTT
TRBD1 TRBJ2-2 NA TRBV27 CASSFGQGAGGELFF TGTGCCAGCAGTTTCGGACAGGGGGCCGGCGGGGAGCTGTTTTTT
TRBD1 TRBJ1-4 NA TRBV7-8 CVSSRDRGEEKLFF TGTGTCAGCAGCCGGGACAGGGGAGAAGAAAAACTGTTTTTT
NA TRBJ1-4 many TRBV7-6 CASSGEEGPSANEKLFF TGTGCCAGCAGCGGAGAAGAGGGGCCAAGCGCTAATGAAAAACTGTTTTTT
NA TRBJ2-5 few TRBV10-3 CAIAGWLLETQYF TGTGCCATCGCCGGGTGGCTGTTGGAGACCCAGTACTTC
NA TRBJ2-1 NA TRBV6-5 CASSYSLGGNEQFF TGTGCCAGCAGTTACTCCTTAGGCGGCAATGAGCAGTTCTTC
NA TRBJ1-1 few TRBV5-1 CASSALGLANTEAFF TGCGCCAGCAGCGCCTTGGGACTGGCGAACACTGAAGCTTTCTTT
NA TRBJ2-1 few TRBV7-9 CASSLPEANNEQFF TGTGCCAGCAGTTTGCCGGAGGCCAACAATGAGCAGTTCTTC
TRBD1 TRBJ2-1 few TRBV11-3 CASSSRQGGLNEQFF TGTGCCAGCAGCTCCCGACAGGGGGGACTCAATGAGCAGTTCTTC
NA TRBJ2-1 many TRBV28 CASSLTRAPYNEQFF TGTGCCAGCAGTTTAACCAGGGCGCCCTACAATGAGCAGTTCTTC
NA TRBJ2-3 NA TRBV9 CASSSGSPRTDTQYF TGTGCCAGCAGCTCGGGCTCCCCTCGAACAGATACGCAGTATTTT
NA TRBJ2-1 NA TRBV6-2/TRBV6-3 CATQFPSDYNEQFF TGTGCCACTCAGTTTCCTAGCGACTACAATGAGCAGTTCTTC
NA TRBJ1-2 NA TRBV7-9 CASSFELYGYTF TGTGCCAGCAGCTTTGAACTCTATGGCTACACCTTC
NA TRBJ1-5 NA TRBV14 CASSQAYGSSNLYQPQHF TGTGCCAGCAGCCAAGCCTACGGCAGCTCTAACTTATATCAGCCCCAGCATTTT
NA TRBJ2-1 NA TRBV29-1 CSVGGARDEQFF TGCAGCGTTGGGGGAGCGCGTGATGAGCAGTTCTTC
TRBD1 TRBJ1-3 NA TRBV12-3/TRBV12-4 CANSPQGGVAGNTIYF TGTGCCAACAGTCCTCAGGGGGGAGTCGCTGGAAACACCATATATTTT
TRBD1 TRBJ1-2 few TRBV2 CASSEGGRGGNYGYTF TGTGCCAGCAGTGAAGGGGGCAGGGGGGGAAACTATGGCTACACCTTC
TRBD1 TRBJ1-2 NA TRBV7-3 CASSPWGQGGAYYGYTF TGTGCCAGCAGCCCCTGGGGACAGGGGGGGGCTTACTATGGCTACACCTTC
NA TRBJ2-7 once TRBV10-1 CASSEVGGEQYF TGCGCCAGCAGTGAAGTCGGAGGCGAGCAGTACTTC
NA TRBJ2-3 few TRBV6-1 CASSEIGSTDTQYF TGTGCCAGCAGTGAAATTGGGAGCACAGATACGCAGTATTTT
NA TRBJ1-1 NA TRBV2 CASSWGELNTEAFF TGTGCCAGCAGCTGGGGGGAATTGAACACTGAAGCTTTCTTT
NA TRBJ2-5 few TRBV19 CASKGRDKQETQYF TGTGCCAGTAAAGGCAGGGATAAACAAGAGACCCAGTACTTC
NA TRBJ2-7 NA TRBV2 CASSERSYEQYF TGTGCCAGCAGTGAACGGTCGTACGAGCAGTACTTC
NA TRBJ2-6 NA TRBV20-1 CSAPNGPNSASGANVLTF TGCAGTGCTCCGAACGGACCAAATTCAGCGTCCGGGGCCAACGTCCTGACTTTC
NA TRBJ2-4 NA TRBV27 CASSRSALRENIQYF TGTGCCAGCAGCCGCTCGGCCCTAAGGGAAAACATTCAGTACTTC
TRBD2 TRBJ2-7 NA TRBV2 CASSRGTSGTYEQYF TGTGCCAGCAGCCGCGGGACTAGCGGAACCTACGAGCAGTACTTC
TRBD2 TRBJ2-1 few TRBV27 CASSFGTSGIYNEQFF TGTGCCAGCAGCTTTGGGACTAGCGGCATATACAATGAGCAGTTCTTC
NA TRBJ1-6 few TRBV4-2 CASSQVLPGNSPLHF TGTGCCAGCAGCCAAGTTCTTCCAGGGAATTCACCCCTCCACTTT